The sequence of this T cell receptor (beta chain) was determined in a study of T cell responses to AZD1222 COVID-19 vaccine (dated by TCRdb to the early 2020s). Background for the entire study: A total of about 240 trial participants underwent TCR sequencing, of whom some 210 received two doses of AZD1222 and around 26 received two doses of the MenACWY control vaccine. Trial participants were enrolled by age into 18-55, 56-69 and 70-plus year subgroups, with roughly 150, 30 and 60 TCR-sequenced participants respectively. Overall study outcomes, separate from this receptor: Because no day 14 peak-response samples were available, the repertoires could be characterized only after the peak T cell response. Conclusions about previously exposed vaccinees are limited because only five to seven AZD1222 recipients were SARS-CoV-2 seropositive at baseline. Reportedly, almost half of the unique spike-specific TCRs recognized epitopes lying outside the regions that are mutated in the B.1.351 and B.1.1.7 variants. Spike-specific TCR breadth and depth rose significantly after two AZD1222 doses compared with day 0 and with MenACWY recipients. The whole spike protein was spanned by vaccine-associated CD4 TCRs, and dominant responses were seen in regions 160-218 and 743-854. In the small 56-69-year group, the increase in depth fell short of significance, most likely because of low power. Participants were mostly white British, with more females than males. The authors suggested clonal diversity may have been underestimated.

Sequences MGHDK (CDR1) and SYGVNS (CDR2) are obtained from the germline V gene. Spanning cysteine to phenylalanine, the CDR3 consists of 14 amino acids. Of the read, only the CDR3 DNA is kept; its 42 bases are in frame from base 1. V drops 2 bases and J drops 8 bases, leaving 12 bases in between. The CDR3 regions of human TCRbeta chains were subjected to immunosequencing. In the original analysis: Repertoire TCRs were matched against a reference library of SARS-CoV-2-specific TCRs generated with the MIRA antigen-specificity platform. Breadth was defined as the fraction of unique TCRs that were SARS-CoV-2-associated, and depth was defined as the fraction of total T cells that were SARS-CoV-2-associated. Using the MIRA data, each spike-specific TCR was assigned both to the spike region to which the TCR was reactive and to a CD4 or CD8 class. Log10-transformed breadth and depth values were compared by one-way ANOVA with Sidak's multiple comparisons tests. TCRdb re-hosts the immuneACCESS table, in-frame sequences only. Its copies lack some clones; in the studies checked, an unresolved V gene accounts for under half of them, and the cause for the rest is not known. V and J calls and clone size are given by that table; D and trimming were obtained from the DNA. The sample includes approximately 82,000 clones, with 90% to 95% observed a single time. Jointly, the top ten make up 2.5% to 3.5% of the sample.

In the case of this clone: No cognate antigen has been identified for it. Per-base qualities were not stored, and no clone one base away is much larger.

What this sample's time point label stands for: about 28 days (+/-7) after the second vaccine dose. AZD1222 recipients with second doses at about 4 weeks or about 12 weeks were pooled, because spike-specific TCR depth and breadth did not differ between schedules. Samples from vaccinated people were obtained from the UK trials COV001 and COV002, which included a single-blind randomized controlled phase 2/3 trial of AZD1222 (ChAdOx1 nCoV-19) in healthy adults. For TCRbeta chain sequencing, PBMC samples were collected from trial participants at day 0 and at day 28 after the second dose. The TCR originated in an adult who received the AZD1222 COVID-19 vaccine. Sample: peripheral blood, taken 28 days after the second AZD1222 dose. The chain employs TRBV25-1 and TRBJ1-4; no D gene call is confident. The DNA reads TGTGCCAGCAGTGAAGGCGGAGTGGACGAAAAACTGTTTTTT. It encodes CASSEGGVDEKLFF.